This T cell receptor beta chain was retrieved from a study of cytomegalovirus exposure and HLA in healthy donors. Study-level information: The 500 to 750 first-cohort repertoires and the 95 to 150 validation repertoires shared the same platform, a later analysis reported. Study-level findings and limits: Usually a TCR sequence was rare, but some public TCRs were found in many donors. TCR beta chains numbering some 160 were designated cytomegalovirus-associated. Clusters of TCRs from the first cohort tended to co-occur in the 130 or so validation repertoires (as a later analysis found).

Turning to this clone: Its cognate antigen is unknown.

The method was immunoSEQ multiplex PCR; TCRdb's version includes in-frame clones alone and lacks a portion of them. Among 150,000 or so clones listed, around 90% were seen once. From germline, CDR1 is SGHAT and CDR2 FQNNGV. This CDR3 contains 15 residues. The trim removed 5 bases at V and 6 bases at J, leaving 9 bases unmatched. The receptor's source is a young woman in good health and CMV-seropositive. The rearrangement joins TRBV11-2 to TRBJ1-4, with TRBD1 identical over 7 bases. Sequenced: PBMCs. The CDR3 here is CASSPSPGQYEKLFF. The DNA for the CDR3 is TGTGCCAGCAGCCCGAGTCCGGGACAGTATGAAAAACTGTTTTTT.